These 22 T cell receptor beta chains were all obtained from the same sample, sequenced in a study of shared clonotypes between healthy human individuals. Profiling relied on immunoSEQ multiplex PCR, and the TCRdb table lists in-frame clones only, not all of them. The repertoire holds 300,000 to 400,000 clones, with approximately 79% as singletons. The sequenced sample was memory CD4+ T cells sorted from blood. Subset in this sample: CD45RA-negative fraction. All receptors derive from a man aged 25-45 years in good health.

This clone came up many times. This CDR3 is also generated by other DNA sequences in the sample. The rearrangement joins TRBV4-3 to TRBJ2-3; 11 bases map to TRBD2. V was clipped by 0 bases and J by 3 bases; unmatched bases: 8. Germline loops: CDR1 LGHNA, CDR2 YSLEER. This CDR3 has 18 amino acids. The CDR3 DNA sequence: TGCGCCAGCAGCCAAGATCCGACTAGCGGGACGTCAACAGATACGCAGTATTTT. It yields the protein CASSQDPTSGTSTDTQYF.

J is TRBJ2-7 and V is TRBV5-1; D ambiguous. CDR3 length equals 16 residues. Trimming removed 0 bases at V and 0 bases at J, with 13 bases between. Germline CDR1 and CDR2: SGHRS and YFSETQ. CDR3 loop: CASSLVGGLSSYEQYF. The CDR3 nucleotides are TGCGCCAGCAGCTTGGTTGGCGGATTGAGCTCCTACGAGCAGTACTTC. Full variable domain (outside the CDR3, taken from reference TRBV5-1 and TRBJ2-7): KAGVTQTPRYLIKTRGQQVTLSCSPISGHRSVSWYQQTPGQGLQFLFEYFSETQRNKGNFPGRFSGRQFSNSRSEMNVSTLELGDSALYLCASSLVGGLSSYEQYFGPGTRLTVT.

The table lists this clone with a few counts. CDR3 amino acids: CASNPADRNYGYTF. The CDR3 nucleotides are TGTGCCAGCAACCCCGCAGACAGAAACTATGGCTACACCTTC. V and J are TRBV28 and TRBJ1-2; D might be TRBD1 (5 bases). The CDR3 contains 14 residues. Germline V gene sequence: CDR1 MDHEN, CDR2 SYDVKM. V lost 7 bases and J lost 2, with 14 bases in between.

This chain connects TRBV7-2 to TRBJ1-5, with 9 nucleotides matching TRBD1. Germline loops: CDR1 SGHTA, CDR2 FQGNSA. The CDR3 spans 16 residues. The junction had 9 bases not matched to a gene; V was cut back by 5 bases and J by 4 bases. CDR3 loop: CASSPQGQGRNQPQHF. The DNA of the CDR3 is TGTGCCAGCAGCCCACAGGGACAGGGTAGGAATCAGCCCCAGCATTTT.

In this sample, this clone turned up a few times. The chain links TRBV28 to TRBJ2-5; D is ambiguous. Germline CDR1 reads MDHEN; CDR2 reads SYDVKM. The ends were cut back, 6 bases at V and 5 bases at J, with 10 bases in the middle. This CDR3 contains 12 residues. CDR3 amino acids: CASRGEVETQYF. For the CDR3, the DNA is TGTGCCAGCAGGGGCGAAGTCGAGACCCAGTACTTC.

V is TRBV9 and J is TRBJ2-1, with no clear D. Germline loops: CDR1 SGDLS, CDR2 YYNGEE. There are 13 residues in the CDR3. Trimming pared 0 bases from V and 8 bases from J, leaving 9 bases between. The CDR3, as DNA: TGTGCCAGCAGCGTAGTTTTTTCGGATGAGCAGTTCTTC. It yields the protein CASSVVFSDEQFF.

V gene TRBV9 combines with J gene TRBJ2-1; the match to TRBD1 covers 7 bases. The CDR3 has 12 residues. Germline V gene data show CDR1 as SGDLS and CDR2 as YYNGEE. J was trimmed by 15 bases and V by 4 bases; bases with no gene match: 10. This chain's CDR3 is CASSRTEGAGFF. The CDR3 DNA follows: TGTGCCAGCAGCCGGACTGAGGGGGCGGGGTTCTTC.

V gene TRBV9 combines with J gene TRBJ2-5, with 9 bases identical to TRBD1. The CDR3 loop spans 15 amino acids. Losses at the gene ends were 3 bases for V and 4 bases for J; bases not matched to a gene: 7. The V gene's germline CDR1 is SGDLS and CDR2 YYNGEE. CDR3 region: CASSATGGRGETQYF. The DNA of the CDR3 is TGTGCCAGCAGCGCGACAGGGGGTCGAGGAGAGACCCAGTACTTC. The variable domain in full, with the rest retrieved from reference TRBV9 and TRBJ2-5, is DSGVTQTPKHLITATGQRVTLRCSPRSGDLSVYWYQQSLDQGLQFLIQYYNGEERAKGNILERFSAQQFPDLHSELNLSSLELGDSALYFCASSATGGRGETQYFGPGTRLLVL.

The rearrangement joins TRBV5-1 to TRBJ2-5; the D is unclear. This CDR3 is 15 amino acids long. Germline assignment: CDR1 SGHRS and CDR2 YFSETQ. Deletions cut 1 base from V and 0 bases from J, with 10 bases between. This chain's CDR3 is CASSLTAHHQETQYF. The CDR3 coding sequence is TGCGCCAGCAGCTTGACAGCACACCACCAAGAGACCCAGTACTTC.

DNA for the CDR3: TGCAGCGTTGGATCCGGACAGGCCGTCCAAGAGACCCAGTACTTC. Translating gives CSVGSGQAVQETQYF. J is TRBJ2-5 and V is TRBV29-1, with 7 bases aligning to TRBD1. With V trimmed by 4 bases and J by 1 base, 9 bases remained unmatched. The V gene's germline CDR1 is SQVTM and CDR2 ANQGSEA. The CDR3 sequence is 15 residues long.

The chain combines TRBV7-2 with TRBJ2-1; possibly TRBD1 for D (5 bases). The CDR3 is made up of 14 amino acids. Germline V gene sequence: CDR1 SGHTA, CDR2 FQGNSA. Trimming cost V 5 bases and J 10 bases, with 18 bases left between them. CDR3 nucleotides: TGTGCCAGCAGCCTAGAGATGGGGCGTGGGGAGCAGTTCTTC. As protein: CASSLEMGRGEQFF.

The chain has TRBV7-8 and TRBJ2-3; 7 bases match TRBD1. Trimming took 4 bases from V and 2 from J; bases not matched to a gene: 3. Germline V lookup: CDR1 SGHVS, CDR2 FQNEAQ. This CDR3 has 14 amino acids. The DNA for the CDR3 is TGTGCCAGCAGCTGGGGACAGTTCACAGATACGCAGTATTTT. Its protein is CASSWGQFTDTQYF.

V usage is TRBV5-1 and J usage is TRBJ2-5, with 14 bases aligning to TRBD2. Germline values: CDR1 SGHRS, CDR2 YFSETQ. The V and J ends lost 4 bases and 4 bases, in that order; junction bases with no gene match: 3. The CDR3 totals 15 residues. The DNA of the CDR3 is TGCGCCAGCAGCCCGGGACTAGCGGGAGCAGAGACCCAGTACTTC. Protein: CASSPGLAGAETQYF.

The chain combines TRBV6-1 with TRBJ2-7; possibly TRBD2 for D (5 bases). The V end was cut by 2 bases, the J end by 7 bases, with 12 bases between. CDR1 and CDR2 (germline): MNHNS, SASEGT. This CDR3 spans 13 amino acids. Here the CDR3 DNA reads TGTGCCAGCAGTGAAAGTTATCGGGGAGAGCAGTACTTC. Protein product: CASSESYRGEQYF.

V and J are TRBV7-6 and TRBJ2-7; D might be TRBD2 (5 bases). V lost 1 base to trimming and J lost 5 bases, with 15 bases between them. The length of the CDR3 is 15 residues. From germline, CDR1 is SGHVS and CDR2 FNYEAQ. CDR3 protein: CASSLVPGSVHEQYF. In nucleotides, the CDR3 is TGTGCCAGCAGCTTAGTTCCGGGATCAGTACACGAGCAGTACTTC.

The chain uses TRBV30 and TRBJ1-1, with 9 nucleotides matching TRBD1. CDR1 GTSNPN and CDR2 SVGIG come from the germline V gene (reference sequence). This CDR3 region has 16 residues. The V and J ends lost 0 bases and 6 bases, in that order; junction bases with no gene match: 11. CDR3 nucleotides: TGTGCCTGGAGTGTACTGGGGACAGGGTTTTCGGCTGAAGCTTTCTTT. It translates to CAWSVLGTGFSAEAFF.

This rearrangement joins TRBV19 to TRBJ2-5; D is perhaps TRBD1 or TRBD2 (5 bases each). In germline, CDR1 is LNHDA, CDR2 SQIVND (reference sequence). The CDR3 has 15 amino acids. Deletions cut 4 bases from V and 0 bases from J, with 12 bases between. Here the CDR3 reads CASSRGPTNQETQYF. CDR3 bases: TGTGCCAGTAGTAGGGGACCGACCAACCAAGAGACCCAGTACTTC. The variable domain in full, with the rest retrieved from reference TRBV19 and TRBJ2-5, is DGGITQSPKYLFRKEGQNVTLSCEQNLNHDAMYWYRQDPGQGLRLIYYSQIVNDFQKGDIAEGYSVSREKKESFPLTVTSAQKNPTAFYLCASSRGPTNQETQYFGPGTRLLVL.

This clone showed up just once. The genes are TRBV2 and TRBJ2-5; 8 positions match TRBD1. This CDR3 contains 13 residues. Germline CDR1 is SNHLY and CDR2 is FYNNEI. Losses at the gene ends were 4 bases for V and 5 bases for J; bases not matched to a gene: 3. This chain's CDR3 is CASSADRVETQYF. CDR3 bases: TGTGCCAGCAGTGCGGACAGGGTTGAGACCCAGTACTTC.

This clone has only a few counts. V usage is TRBV19 and J usage is TRBJ1-2; D is uncertain. This CDR3 contains 14 residues. The V and J ends lost 6 bases and 1 base respectively, with 12 bases between them. Per the germline V gene, CDR1 is LNHDA and CDR2 is SQIVND (reference sequence). In DNA, the CDR3 is TGTGCCAGTAGCCTCGTAGGCAGTAACTATGGCTACACCTTC. Protein sequence: CASSLVGSNYGYTF.

Points on this clone: The DNA is omitted, as the CDR3 cannot be located on it reliably, and the CDR3 follows TCRdb's listing. V gene TRBV12-2 combines with J gene TRBJ1-1. TRBV12-2 is a recognized pseudogene. The CDR3 length equals 16 residues, ends included. Here the CDR3 reads CASRLVGPGTDTEAFF.

This rearrangement joins TRBV29-1 to TRBJ2-5; a possible D gene is TRBD1 (5 bases). Trimming shortened V by 2 bases and J by 4 bases, and 8 bases separated the two germline ends. CDR1 and CDR2 from the germline V gene are SQVTM and ANQGSEA. This CDR3 region has 12 residues. The CDR3 DNA sequence: TGCAGCGTTGAACAGGGATCAGAGACCCAGTACTTC. Its protein is CSVEQGSETQYF.

The gene calls are TRBV6-1 and TRBJ2-1, with a tentative D call TRBD2 (6 bases). Looked up from germline, CDR1 is MNHNS and CDR2 is SASEGT. V lost 8 bases, J lost 8 bases, and 10 bases lay in between. This CDR3 contains 11 residues. DNA of the CDR3: TGTGCCAGCTTACGGGAGCATGAGCAGTTCTTC. Translated, it gives CASLREHEQFF.